The rows below give T cell receptor beta chains drawn from one sample of a study of Ad26.COV2.S vaccination and SARS-CoV-2 variants. Data came from immunoSEQ multiplex PCR; TCRdb stores just in-frame clones and leaves some out. The sample holds more than 120,000 clones, 75% to 90% seen once. The sample was peripheral blood, taken after recovery from COVID-19. Receptors were obtained from a human donor who had recovered from COVID-19. The CDR3 runs from the conserved cysteine through the conserved F or W. D genes are given only for firm matches. The size entry is marked missing in some rows and otherwise reads once, few, many or a size class.

>-|TRBV6-5|TRBD1|TRBJ1-2
TGTGCCAGCAGCCCGACAGGGTTAGCGCGGAGCTACACCTTC
CASSPTGLARSYTF
>-|TRBV27|TRBD2|TRBJ2-3
TGTGCCAGCAGTTTAAACCTAGCGGGGGGTAGCACAGATACGCAGTATTTT
CASSLNLAGGSTDTQYF
>-|TRBV7-2|TRBD2|TRBJ2-5
TGTGCCAGCAGCTTAGGAGTCCTAGCGGCCAAAGAGACCCAGTACTTC
CASSLGVLAAKETQYF
>-|TRBV14|TRBD1|TRBJ1-1
TGTGCCAGCAGCCAAGATGTAGACAGGGGTTATACTGAAGCTTTCTTT
CASSQDVDRGYTEAFF
>-|TRBV2|-|TRBJ2-5
TGTGCCAGCACGGGAACGGCCCTAGGGGAAGAGACCCAGTACTTC
CASTGTALGEETQYF
>-|TRBV7-9|-|TRBJ1-4
TGTGCCAGCAGCTTACAACAGGGACTGGATGAAAAACTGTTTTTT
CASSLQQGLDEKLFF
>-|TRBV5-1|-|TRBJ2-1
TGCGCCAGCAGCCTACTCCCGAGGGATGAGCAGTTCTTC
CASSLLPRDEQFF
>-|TRBV6-1|TRBD1|TRBJ1-1
TGTGCCAGCAGTGAAGAGGGGACAGGGAGGGACACTGAAGCTTTCTTT
CASSEEGTGRDTEAFF
>-|TRBV4-3|-|TRBJ1-2
TGCGCCAGCAGCCGCGGGACGGAGTATGGCTACACCTTC
CASSRGTEYGYTF
>once|TRBV30|-|TRBJ1-5
TGTGCCTGGAGTGCTCAGGCCCGAGGCCTCCAGCCCCAGCATTTT
CAWSAQARGLQPQHF
>-|TRBV9|TRBD2|TRBJ2-1
TGTGCCAGCAGCTTACTAGCGAGCGGCGAGCAGTTCTTC
CASSLLASGEQFF
>-|TRBV7-9|TRBD1|TRBJ1-1
TGTGCCAGCAGCCTGAATGAACAGGGGCGAACGAACACTGAAGCTTTCTTT
CASSLNEQGRTNTEAFF
>-|TRBV28|TRBD1|TRBJ1-2
TGTGCCAGCAGTACTGGACAGGACTATGGCTACACCTTC
CASSTGQDYGYTF
>-|TRBV6-5|-|TRBJ1-2
TGTGCCAGCAGTAAGGACGACTATGGCTACACCTTC
CASSKDDYGYTF
>-|TRBV27|-|TRBJ1-4
TGTGCCAGCAGCCGGGACATTCAAAACGGAAAACTGTTTTTT
CASSRDIQNGKLFF
>-|TRBV28|-|TRBJ2-7
TGTGCCAGCAGTTTCAACTACGAGCAGTACTTC
CASSFNYEQYF
>-|TRBV2|TRBD1|TRBJ1-2
TGTGCCAGCAGTGACAGGGGGCATAGTAGCTACACCTTC
CASSDRGHSSYTF
>few|TRBV4-3|-|TRBJ1-6
TGCGCCAGCAGCCAGGGGAGAGACAATTCACCCCTCCACTTT
CASSQGRDNSPLHF
>-|TRBV7-8|TRBD1|TRBJ2-7
TGTGCCAGCAGTGAACAGGGGATTTCGTCCTACGAGCAGTACTTC
CASSEQGISSYEQYF
>few|TRBV13|TRBD2|TRBJ2-7
TGTGCCAGCAGCCCCGGGAGGTCCTACGAGCAGTACTTC
CASSPGRSYEQYF
>-|TRBV13|TRBD2|TRBJ2-2
TGTGCCAGCAGCCTAAATGGACACCTAGCGGGGTTTGGCACCGGGGAGCTGTTTTTT
CASSLNGHLAGFGTGELFF
>-|TRBV7-2|-|TRBJ1-6
TGTGCCAGCAGCTCAAGGAGTAGGGAACGCAATTCACCCCTCCACTTT
CASSSRSRERNSPLHF
>-|TRBV5-1|-|TRBJ2-7
TGCGCCAGCAGCTTGGTCGTGGACTACGAGCAGTACTTC
CASSLVVDYEQYF
>-|TRBV24-1|-|TRBJ2-5
TGTGCCACCAGTGCTGAAGAAGAGACCCAGTACTTC
CATSAEEETQYF
>-|TRBV7-9|-|TRBJ1-2
TGTGCCAGCAGCTTAGAGTCGGGGTACTATGGCTACACCTTC
CASSLESGYYGYTF
>-|TRBV6-1|TRBD1|TRBJ1-2
TGTGCCAGCAGTGAAGGACAGGGGGTGCCCTATGGCTACACCTTC
CASSEGQGVPYGYTF
>-|TRBV6-5|TRBD1|TRBJ2-3
TGTGCCAGCAGCTCCAACAGGGGAACCACAGATACGCAGTATTTT
CASSSNRGTTDTQYF
>-|TRBV5-1|-|TRBJ1-1
TGCGCCAGCATAGAATCGACAGGTATGAACACTGAAGCTTTCTTT
CASIESTGMNTEAFF
>-|TRBV28|-|TRBJ1-3
TGTGCCAGCAACCCGACAGGCAGCTCTGGAAACACCATATATTTT
CASNPTGSSGNTIYF
>-|TRBV27|-|TRBJ1-5
TGTGCCAGCAGTTTACCACCCCGGGAAGGGCATTTT
CASSLPPREGHF
>-|TRBV27|-|TRBJ1-1
TGTGCCAGCAGTGGGACTAGGGCTTTCTTT
CASSGTRAFF
>once|TRBV5-4|-|TRBJ2-2
TGTGCCAGCAGCCCGCCTGGTAAGGGGACACGGAGCACCGGGGAGCTGTTTTTT
CASSPPGKGTRSTGELFF
>-|TRBV28|TRBD1|TRBJ1-4
TGTGCCAGCAGTTTGGCCACGGGACAGATTAATGAAAAACTGTTTTTT
CASSLATGQINEKLFF
>few|TRBV21-1|-|TRBJ2-3
TGTGCCAGCAGCAAAGTATTAGGCAACACAGATACGCAGTATTTT
CASSKVLGNTDTQYF
>-|TRBV7-2|TRBD2|TRBJ2-7
TGTGCCAGCAGCTGGAGCGGGGGGGAAAACGAGCAGTACTTC
CASSWSGGENEQYF
>-|TRBV5-6|-|TRBJ2-7
TGTGCCAGCAGCCCAGTTGGGACTGTTCCCTACGAGCAGTACTTC
CASSPVGTVPYEQYF
>-|TRBV6-5|-|TRBJ2-5
TGTGCCAGCAGACACCGACAGTTTCAAGAGACCCAGTACTTC
CASRHRQFQETQYF
>-|TRBV7-2|-|TRBJ1-5
TGTGCCAGCAGCCCCGATCGTTGGGGGGCAAGCAATCAGCCCCAGCATTTT
CASSPDRWGASNQPQHF
>-|TRBV19|-|TRBJ2-7
TGTGCCAGTAGTGCGTCTGGCGAAGGCCTACGTTCCTACGAGCAGTACTTC
CASSASGEGLRSYEQYF
>-|TRBV19|-|TRBJ2-3
TGTGCCAGTAGTATTAGCACAGATACGCAGTATTTT
CASSISTDTQYF
>-|TRBV9|-|TRBJ1-4
TGTGCCAGCAGCGTAAGGGTCTCACCTAATGAAAAACTGTTTTTT
CASSVRVSPNEKLFF
>-|TRBV29-1|-|TRBJ2-7
TGCAGCGTTGAAATCCTTGGTGATCAGTACTTC
CSVEILGDQYF
>-|TRBV7-2|-|TRBJ2-1
TGTGCCAGCAGTCTAAGTTCGGGGGTATTCGGCAATGAGCAGTTCTTC
CASSLSSGVFGNEQFF
>-|TRBV4-3|-|TRBJ1-2
TGCGCCAGCAGCCAAGATGACGCGGTGAACTATGGCTACACCTTC
CASSQDDAVNYGYTF
>few|TRBV11-3|-|TRBJ1-2
TGTGCCAGCAGCCCTGGCGGGAGGGGGAGCGGCTACACCTTC
CASSPGGRGSGYTF
>-|TRBV7-2|-|TRBJ1-6
TGTGCCAGCAGCTTTTCGGGGGGGAATTCACCCCTCCACTTT
CASSFSGGNSPLHF
>-|TRBV9|-|TRBJ2-2
TGTGCCAGCAGCGTAGCGAGTAGGACCGGGGAGCTGTTTTTT
CASSVASRTGELFF
>once|TRBV19|-|TRBJ2-1
TGTGCCAGTAGCGTGGACCTCAACAATGAGCAGTTCTTC
CASSVDLNNEQFF
>-|TRBV5-4|TRBD2|TRBJ2-1
TGTGCCAGCAGCTTCCCGGCTAGCGGGGACAATGAGCAGTTCTTC
CASSFPASGDNEQFF
>-|TRBV12-3/TRBV12-4|-|TRBJ1-5
TGTGCCAGCAGTTTTTCCAGTAGGGGCACTAGGCATTTT
CASSFSSRGTRHF
>-|TRBV28|TRBD1|TRBJ1-1
TGTGCCAGCAGTTTACCTACAGGGGGAAGGGCTGAAGCTTTCTTT
CASSLPTGGRAEAFF